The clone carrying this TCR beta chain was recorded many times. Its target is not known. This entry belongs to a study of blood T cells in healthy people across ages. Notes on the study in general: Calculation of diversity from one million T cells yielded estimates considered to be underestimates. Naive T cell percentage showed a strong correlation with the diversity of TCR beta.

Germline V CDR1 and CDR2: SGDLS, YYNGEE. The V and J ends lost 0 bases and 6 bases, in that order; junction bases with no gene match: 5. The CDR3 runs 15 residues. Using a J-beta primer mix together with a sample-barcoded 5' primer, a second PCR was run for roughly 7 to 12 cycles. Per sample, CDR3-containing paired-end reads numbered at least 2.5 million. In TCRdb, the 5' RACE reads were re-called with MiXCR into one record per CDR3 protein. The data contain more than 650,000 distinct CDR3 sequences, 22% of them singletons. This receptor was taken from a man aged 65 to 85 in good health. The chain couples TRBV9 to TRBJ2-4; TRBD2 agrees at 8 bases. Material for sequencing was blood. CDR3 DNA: TGTGCCAGCAGCGTAGATGCGGGGGGCGGAAACATTCAGTACTTC. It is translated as CASSVDAGGGNIQYF.